A selection of T cell receptor beta chains follows, all from one sample in a study of control samples from healthy donors and cancer patients. Assay: immunoSEQ multiplex PCR; the TCRdb copy retains only in-frame clones and omits some. The sample lists about 120,000 clones; around 94% were seen once. The sample consisted of PBMCs. Receptors were obtained from a man aged 80 or over with head and neck cancer. The CDR3 runs from the conserved cysteine through the conserved F or W.

j_call v_call cdr3_aa
TRBJ2-1 TRBV13 CASSFFGGNEQFF
TRBJ1-5 TRBV12-3/TRBV12-4 CASSLGRYQPQHF
TRBJ1-4 TRBV29-1 CSVLKSATNEKLFF
TRBJ2-2 TRBV7-6 CASRPLVNTGELFF
TRBJ1-1 TRBV5-4 CASSLSALTEAFF
TRBJ1-2 TRBV10-3 CATAGQGGAGGYTF
TRBJ1-5 TRBV4-1 CASSRDIEGNQPQHF
TRBJ1-5 TRBV7-2 CASSLDRNQPQHF
TRBJ1-1 TRBV19 CASLLQGAPGTEAFF
TRBJ2-1 TRBV5-5 CASSVGQGGYNEQFF
TRBJ2-1 TRBV10-2 CASSGGPLGQNEQFF
TRBJ2-1 TRBV2 CASRPGLAGVNEQFF
TRBJ1-1 TRBV5-4 CASSLSKDGNTEAFF
TRBJ1-6 TRBV6-1 CASSGHPGQSNSPLHF
TRBJ2-1 TRBV4-1 CASSQGGGGGYNEQFF
TRBJ1-2 TRBV5-4 CASSRTGQGGYGYTF
TRBJ1-1 TRBV12-3/TRBV12-4 CASRTLNTEAFF
TRBJ2-7 TRBV7-9 CAGGQGRHEQYF
TRBJ2-7 TRBV9 CASSVGPQLAGGPYEQYF
TRBJ1-1 TRBV10-3 CAISGGQTEAFF
TRBJ2-3 TRBV29-1 CNPTGARGTDTQYF
TRBJ2-5 TRBV21-1 CASSKVGTGSETQYF
TRBJ1-2 TRBV12-3/TRBV12-4 CASSLDFSGYTF
TRBJ1-5 TRBV7-2 CASSPGGDRDQPQHF
TRBJ1-2 TRBV12-3/TRBV12-4 CASSAALSSGYTF
TRBJ1-6 TRBV3-1/TRBV3-2 CASSQTLGDLHF
TRBJ2-7 TRBV7-2 CASSLTRVTSEQYF
TRBJ2-1 TRBV9 CASSGRPWNEQFF
TRBJ2-3 TRBV27 CASSRTSGSEPDTQYF
TRBJ2-1 TRBV7-2 CASSLDNEQFF
TRBJ2-7 TRBV12-3/TRBV12-4 CASSLVDEQYF
TRBJ2-2 TRBV6-5 CASSYLAGNTGELFF
TRBJ1-5 TRBV21-1 CASSQIPGQLYQPQHF
TRBJ1-1 TRBV11-2 CASSLLRVDTEAFF
TRBJ1-1 TRBV5-1 CASSQAQGSTEAFF
TRBJ2-5 TRBV7-6 CASKSSGRADFQETQYF
TRBJ2-7 TRBV3-1/TRBV3-2 CASSPRTPPYEQYF
TRBJ2-7 TRBV5-5 CASSLTGETYEQYF
TRBJ2-2 TRBV19 CASADARGNTGELFF
TRBJ2-7 TRBV21-1 CASSKDSDRSSYEQYF
TRBJ2-5 TRBV10-1 CASSESGTGHETQYF
TRBJ2-3 TRBV6-2/TRBV6-3 CASRPRTDTQYF